This T cell receptor (beta chain) derives from a study of cytomegalovirus exposure and HLA in healthy donors. CDR1 is SGDLS and CDR2 is YYNGEE in the germline V gene. This CDR3 spans 20 amino acids. Trimming at V came to 0 bases and at J to 0 bases, leaving 9 bases not matched to a gene. Here immunoSEQ multiplex PCR was the method, and the copy in TCRdb shows in-frame clones only, minus some. Among 120,000 to 150,000 clones listed, roughly nine tenths were seen once. The rearrangement joins TRBV9 to TRBJ2-2, with 12 bases matching TRBD2. The TCR was taken from a man younger than 35 in good health and CMV-seronegative. The sequenced material came from PBMCs. CDR3 sequence: CASSVATETSGSANTGELFF. As DNA, the CDR3 is TGTGCCAGCAGCGTAGCTACGGAGACTAGCGGGAGCGCGAACACCGGGGAGCTGTTTTTT.